Listed below are T cell receptor beta chains from one sample, sequenced in a study of T-cell reconstitution after alpha-beta-depleted transplantation in children. A single record per CDR3 protein comes from TCRdb applying MiXCR to the PCR reads. The data show approximately 630,000 distinct CDR3 sequences, with around 13% seen just once and 0.75% to 0.85% held by the top ten. This material consisted of PBMCs, taken before TCRalphabeta/CD19-depleted stem cell transplant. These receptor sequences come from a girl aged 2 to 10 with congenital amegakaryocytic thrombocytopenia, due to receive a stem cell transplant. The CDR3 runs from the conserved cysteine through the conserved F or W.

TRBJ2-1 TRBV11-2 CASSFSSANIYNEQFF
TRBJ2-3 TRBV20-1 CSARPATTTDTQYF
TRBJ2-7 TRBV20-1 CSARARRGYEQYF
TRBJ2-7 TRBV25-1 CASGPPGKRYEQYF
TRBJ1-2 TRBV10-3 CAISESIQGGGYGYTF
TRBJ2-5 TRBV29-1 CSVVGTSVSETQYF
TRBJ2-3 TRBV20-1 CSARGGRGTQYF
TRBJ2-3 TRBV30 CAWSLVSTDTQYF
TRBJ2-1 TRBV5-1 CASSSLGVGGGETYNEQFF
TRBJ1-1 TRBV5-1 CASSLADRAWDTEAFF
TRBJ2-1 TRBV5-5 CASSPRADYNEQFF
TRBJ2-3 TRBV2 CASSEAYGGTDTQYF
TRBJ2-3 TRBV12-3/TRBV12-4 CASSFVGGSTDTQYF
TRBJ2-1 TRBV6-5 CASSSQGLALANNEQFF
TRBJ1-4 TRBV6-1 CASTATGVREKLFF
TRBJ2-7 TRBV20-1 CSASTWDRADEQYF
TRBJ2-3 TRBV12-3/TRBV12-4 CASSFGTGVGVADTQYF
TRBJ2-6 TRBV29-1 CSVLDYSGANVLTF
TRBJ2-7 TRBV20-1 CSAQPPREADEQYF
TRBJ2-4 TRBV12-3/TRBV12-4 CASSPAPGAENIQYF